This entry features one T cell receptor (beta chain) sequence. Its antigen is currently unknown. This sample was taken from a study of cytomegalovirus exposure and HLA in healthy donors. Notes on the study in general: High specificity and sensitivity for cytomegalovirus status were reported for the classifier.

The PCR made use of 60 Vbeta and 13 Jbeta primers. Generated by immunoSEQ multiplex PCR, the TCRdb table keeps only in-frame clones and is missing some. Its table records 190,000 or so clones. The sample taken for sequencing was PBMCs. This receptor was obtained from a boy aged 5-17 years in good health and CMV-seronegative.

The CDR3 loop is CASTTTLLGVNTEAFF. CDR3 sequence (DNA): TGTGCCAGCACCACCACCCTACTGGGCGTGAACACTGAAGCTTTCTTT. The chain links TRBV13 to TRBJ1-1, with D unclear. Germline assignment: CDR1 PRHDT and CDR2 FYEKMQ (reference sequence). Trimming removed 7 bases from V and 0 bases from J, with 18 bases in between. This CDR3 region has 16 residues.